Presented here are 20 T cell receptor beta chains from one specimen sequenced in a study of OX40 agonist ivuxolimab in advanced cancers. The table came from immunoSEQ multiplex PCR; TCRdb's copy has only in-frame clones and leaves some out. The data show approximately 68,000 clones, with 85% to 90% seen just once and 0.94% held by the top ten. This specimen consisted of CD4+ or CD8+ T cells sorted from blood, obtained in a trial of the OX40 agonist ivuxolimab. The origin of the receptors is an adult with an advanced solid tumor such as melanoma, head and neck, liver or kidney cancer.

This clone was counted between two and nine times. The chain combines TRBV7-4 with TRBJ1-2; D remains ambiguous. The V gene's germline CDR1 is SGHVT and CDR2 SQSDAQ. The CDR3 is made up of 17 amino acids. Trimming took 3 bases from V and 4 from J, leaving 21 bases between them. The CDR3 sequence is CASSFHSRPVGIYGYTF. The CDR3, as DNA: TGTGCCAGCAGCTTCCATTCTAGGCCAGTGGGAATCTATGGCTACACCTTC.

This chain uses TRBV21-1 with TRBJ2-1; the tabulated D call, TRBD1, remains unverified against the DNA. TRBV21-1 is assigned pseudogene status. There are 15 residues in the CDR3. DNA for the CDR3: TGTGCCAGCAGCAAAGAACAGGGGGCTTGGAATGAGCAGTTCTTC. This translates into CASSKEQGAWNEQFF.

The chain carries TRBV18 and TRBJ2-3; either TRBD1 or TRBD2 may supply D (6 bases each). V lost 0 bases and J lost 4, with 8 bases in between. The CDR3 length is 14 residues. Germline CDR1 reads KGHSH; CDR2 reads LQKENI. CDR3 nucleotides: TGTGCCAGCTCACCACCGGGGGGCGCAGATACGCAGTATTTT. It encodes CASSPPGGADTQYF.

This chain connects TRBV7-7 to TRBJ1-4; a possible D gene is TRBD1 (6 bases). V gave up 3 bases and J gave up 8 bases, with 7 bases separating them. Germline V gene data show CDR1 as SSHAT and CDR2 as FNYEAQ (reference sequence). CDR3 length equals 12 residues. DNA for the CDR3: TGTGCCAGCAGCTTTACAGGGGAAAAACTGTTTTTT. Its translation is CASSFTGEKLFF.

The chain joins TRBV2 to TRBJ1-2, with D hard to call. The CDR3 is 15 amino acids. The germline V gene encodes CDR1 SNHLY and CDR2 FYNNEI. The V end was cut by 6 bases, the J end by 3 bases, with 17 bases between. The CDR3 sequence is CASSVGVVADYGYTF. The CDR3 DNA follows: TGTGCCAGCAGCGTCGGGGTAGTCGCGGACTATGGCTACACCTTC.

The chain links TRBV5-1 to TRBJ1-5, with D possibly TRBD1 on 5 matching bases. Germline CDR1 reads SGHRS; CDR2 reads YFSETQ. The CDR3 extends over 15 amino acids. V lost 0 bases and J lost 7, with 14 bases in between. As DNA, the CDR3 is TGCGCCAGCAGCTTGGTTGGGGCCCCAAAGCAGCCCCAGCATTTT. Translated, it gives CASSLVGAPKQPQHF. The full variable domain, with the rest looked up from reference TRBV5-1 and TRBJ1-5, is KAGVTQTPRYLIKTRGQQVTLSCSPISGHRSVSWYQQTPGQGLQFLFEYFSETQRNKGNFPGRFSGRQFSNSRSEMNVSTLELGDSALYLCASSLVGAPKQPQHFGDGTRLSIL.

The chain recombines TRBV9 with TRBJ2-7, with D possibly matching TRBD2 (6 bases). The V end lost 4 bases, the J end lost 1 base, and 15 bases lay between the germline ends. This CDR3 contains 15 residues. Germline V gene lookup returns CDR1 SGDLS and CDR2 YYNGEE. The CDR3 DNA follows: TGTGCCAGCAGCCCGGGGACTCCTGCATCCTACGAGCAGTACTTC. This sequence encodes CASSPGTPASYEQYF.

The chain is built from TRBV14 and TRBJ2-7; maybe TRBD2 (6 bases). Between the trimmed V and J ends, which lost 1 base and 8 bases, there was a span of 18 bases. The CDR3 consists of 15 residues. The germline gives CDR1 SGHDN, CDR2 FVKESK. This chain's CDR3 is CASSQGGGAGSKQYF. The CDR3 region has the DNA TGTGCCAGCAGCCAAGGTGGCGGGGCGGGCTCGAAGCAGTACTTC.

The chain couples TRBV6-1 to TRBJ1-3; maybe TRBD1 (5 bases). CDR3 size: 15 residues. Germline V gene lookup returns CDR1 MNHNS and CDR2 SASEGT. V gave up 2 bases and J gave up 2 bases, with 10 bases separating them. The DNA for the CDR3 is TGTGCCAGCAGTGAAATTTGGGGGACTGGAAACACCATATATTTT. Its translation: CASSEIWGTGNTIYF.

The chain has TRBV19 and TRBJ1-5, with D perhaps matching TRBD1 (5 bases). Trimming shortened V by 5 bases and J by 2 bases, and 16 bases separated the two germline ends. CDR1 is LNHDA and CDR2 is SQIVND in the germline V gene (reference sequence). The CDR3 contains 16 residues. CDR3: CASSLMGGSGNQPQHF. Here the CDR3 DNA reads TGTGCCAGTAGTCTAATGGGGGGTTCGGGCAATCAGCCCCAGCATTTT.

CDR3 loop: CASSRETNEKLFF. Here the CDR3 DNA reads TGCGCCAGCAGTCGAGAAACTAATGAAAAACTGTTTTTT. V is TRBV10-1 and J is TRBJ1-4, with unresolved D. This CDR3 region has 13 residues. CDR1 is WNHNN, CDR2 SYGVQD, per germline (reference sequence). Trimming removed 5 bases at V and 1 base at J, with 5 bases between.

The V and J genes are TRBV5-6 and TRBJ2-1; TRBD1 matches 9 bases. Losses at the gene ends were 1 base for V and 6 bases for J; bases not matched to a gene: 8. The CDR3 covers 16 residues. Germline CDR1 and CDR2: SGHDT and YYEEEE. For the CDR3, the DNA is TGTGCCAGCAGCTTGTTCCCCCGGGACAGGGCCAATGAGCAGTTCTTC. Translating it yields CASSLFPRDRANEQFF.

The genes are TRBV7-3 and TRBJ2-3; a possible D gene is TRBD2 (6 bases). CDR3 length: 14 residues. Germline assignment: CDR1 SGHTA and CDR2 FQGTGA. V dropped 0 bases and J dropped 4 bases, with 8 bases sitting between them. The CDR3 spells CASSLTGGPDTQYF. The DNA for the CDR3 is TGTGCCAGCAGCTTAACCGGGGGTCCAGATACGCAGTATTTT.

The chain has TRBV11-3 and TRBJ1-3, with D hard to call. The germline gives CDR1 SGHNT, CDR2 YENEEA. Trimming took off 3 bases at V and 7 bases at J, with 4 bases between the two ends. There are 11 residues in the CDR3. CDR3 coding DNA: TGTGCCAGCAGCTTTTCCAACACCATATATTTT. Translation: CASSFSNTIYF.

This clone was found once. The chain joins TRBV18 to TRBJ1-4; the D gene is possibly TRBD1 (6 bases). Trimming pared 3 bases from V and 7 bases from J, leaving 15 bases between. The CDR3 extends over 15 amino acids. The germline CDR1 and CDR2 sequences are KGHSH and LQKENI. The CDR3 is CASSPRGTNPEKLFF. In nucleotides, the CDR3 is TGTGCCAGCTCACCTAGAGGGACAAACCCTGAAAAACTGTTTTTT.

The chain uses TRBV5-8 and TRBJ1-1, with D tentatively TRBD1 (6 bases). CDR1 and CDR2 from the germline V gene are SGHTS and YDEGEE. The V and J ends lost 2 bases and 9 bases respectively, with 17 bases between them. This CDR3 region has 14 residues. Here the CDR3 reads CASSFLGGGVQAFF. The DNA for the CDR3 is TGTGCCAGCAGCTTTCTGGGGGGCGGGGTTCAAGCTTTCTTT.

About this clone: Other DNA sequences of this sample code for an identical CDR3. The J gene is TRBJ2-7, the V gene TRBV5-4, with TRBD1 identical over 8 bases. This CDR3 is built from 13 residues. V shed 6 bases, J shed 3 bases, and the junction held 5 bases outside the gene matches. From germline, CDR1 is SGHNT and CDR2 YYREEE (reference sequence). CDR3 protein: CASTRTGRYEQYF. The CDR3, as DNA: TGTGCCAGCACCCGGACAGGGCGCTACGAGCAGTACTTC.

The rearrangement joins TRBV10-2 to TRBJ2-7; 9 positions agree with TRBD2. The CDR3 spans 14 residues. Germline V lookup: CDR1 WSHSY, CDR2 SAAADI. V gave up 6 bases and J gave up 7 bases; unmatched junction bases: 10. For the CDR3, the DNA is TGCGCCAGCAGGACTAGCGGAGCCGAAGGGGAGCAGTACTTC. As protein: CASRTSGAEGEQYF.

The V gene is TRBV18, the J gene TRBJ2-7; tentatively, D is TRBD1 (7 bases). Germline V gene data show CDR1 as KGHSH and CDR2 as LQKENI. The CDR3 loop spans 14 amino acids. Trimming shortened V by 2 bases and J by 6 bases, and 14 bases separated the two germline ends. Here the CDR3 reads CASSPSYQGGEQYF. CDR3 nucleotides: TGTGCCAGCTCACCATCATACCAGGGGGGCGAGCAGTACTTC.

The chain recombines TRBV5-4 with TRBJ1-1, with TRBD1 identical over 11 bases. The V gene's germline CDR1 is SGHNT and CDR2 YYREEE (reference sequence). The CDR3 has 17 residues. Trimming removed 5 bases from V and 8 bases from J; junction bases left unmatched: 17. CDR3 in DNA: TGTGCCAGCAGTCGGACAGGGGGCGGGGGCCGGAAAGGAGAAGCTTTCTTT. It yields the protein CASSRTGGGGRKGEAFF.